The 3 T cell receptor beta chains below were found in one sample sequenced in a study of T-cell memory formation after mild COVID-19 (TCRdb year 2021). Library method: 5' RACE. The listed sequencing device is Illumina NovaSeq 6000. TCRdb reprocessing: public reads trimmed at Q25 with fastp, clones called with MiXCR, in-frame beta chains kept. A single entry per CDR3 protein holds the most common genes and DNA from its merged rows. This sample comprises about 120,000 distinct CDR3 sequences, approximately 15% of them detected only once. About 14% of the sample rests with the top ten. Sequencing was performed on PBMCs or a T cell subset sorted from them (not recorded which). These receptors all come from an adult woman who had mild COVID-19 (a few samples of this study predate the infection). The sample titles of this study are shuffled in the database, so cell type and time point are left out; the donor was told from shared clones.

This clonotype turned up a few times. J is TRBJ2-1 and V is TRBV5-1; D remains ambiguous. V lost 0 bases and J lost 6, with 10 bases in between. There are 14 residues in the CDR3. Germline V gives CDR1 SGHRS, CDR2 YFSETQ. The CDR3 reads CASSLATDVNEQFF. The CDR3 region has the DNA TGCGCCAGCAGCTTGGCAACGGATGTCAATGAGCAGTTCTTC.

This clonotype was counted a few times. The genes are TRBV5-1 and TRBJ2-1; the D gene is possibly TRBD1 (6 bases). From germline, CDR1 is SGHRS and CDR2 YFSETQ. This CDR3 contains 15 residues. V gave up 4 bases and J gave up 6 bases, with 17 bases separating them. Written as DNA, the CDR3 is TGCGCCAGCAGCCCAGGGGTCCCAGGTTCCAATGAGCAGTTCTTC. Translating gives CASSPGVPGSNEQFF.

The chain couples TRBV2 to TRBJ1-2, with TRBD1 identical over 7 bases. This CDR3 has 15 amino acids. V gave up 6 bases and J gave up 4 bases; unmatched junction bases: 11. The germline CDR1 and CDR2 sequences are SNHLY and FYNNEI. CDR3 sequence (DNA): TGTGCCAGCAGGACCCTAGGGGGCAGTCGCTATGGCTACACCTTC. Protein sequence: CASRTLGGSRYGYTF.